The 9 T cell receptor beta chains below come from one sample, sequenced in a study of cytomegalovirus exposure and HLA in healthy donors. Here immunoSEQ multiplex PCR was the method, and the copy in TCRdb shows in-frame clones only, minus some. Altogether about 140,000 clones are present, approximately 89% being singletons, with the ten largest covering about 0.64%. Sequencing was done on a sample of PBMCs. These receptors were collected from a man aged 18 to 29 in good health and CMV-seronegative.

The gene calls are TRBV9 and TRBJ2-1, with 8 bases matching TRBD2. After removal of 0 bases from V and 4 bases from J, the junction contained 3 bases not matched to a gene. The CDR3 loop spans 15 amino acids. Germline V gives CDR1 SGDLS, CDR2 YYNGEE. The chain's CDR3 is CASSVDSGNYNEQFF. CDR3 bases: TGTGCCAGCAGCGTAGATAGCGGGAATTACAATGAGCAGTTCTTC.

This clone has a single count. The chain recombines TRBV10-3 with TRBJ2-5, with a weak D call TRBD2 (6 bases). Per the germline V gene, CDR1 is ENHRY and CDR2 is SYGVKD. The CDR3 totals 14 residues. V was cut by 2 bases and J by 1 base, with 8 bases left in between. The CDR3 DNA is TGTGCCATCAGTGAGCTAGCGCCCCAAGAGACCCAGTACTTC. Protein: CAISELAPQETQYF.

The CDR3 protein is CASTIGVAGGPNRYNEQFF. CDR3 nucleotides: TGTGCCAGCACCATTGGGGTAGCGGGAGGGCCTAATCGTTACAATGAGCAGTTCTTC. This chain connects TRBV7-8 to TRBJ2-1; TRBD2 matches at 11 bases. Germline loops: CDR1 SGHVS, CDR2 FQNEAQ. The CDR3 contains 19 residues. Unmatched junction bases numbered 18, after V lost 7 bases and J lost 4 bases.

The chain uses TRBV6-6 and TRBJ2-3, with D perhaps matching TRBD1 (5 bases). Trimming stripped 6 bases from V and 2 bases from J, with 9 bases between. Per the germline V gene, CDR1 is MNHNY and CDR2 is SVGAGI (reference sequence). CDR3 length: 13 residues. Written as DNA, the CDR3 is TGTGCCAGCAGAGACAGCGCCACAGATACGCAGTATTTT. Its translation is CASRDSATDTQYF.

This clone appeared a single time. For the CDR3, the DNA is TGTGCCAGCAGCCGGACTAGCGGTTACAATGAGCAGTTCTTC. Amino acids: CASSRTSGYNEQFF. The chain uses TRBV5-4 and TRBJ2-1; 10 bases fit TRBD2. The junction had 2 bases not matched to a gene; V was cut back by 4 bases and J by 4 bases. The CDR3 consists of 14 residues. Germline CDR1 reads SGHNT; CDR2 reads YYREEE (reference sequence).

This chain connects TRBV10-2 to TRBJ2-7; D possibly corresponds to TRBD2 (5 bases). V was cut by 8 bases and J by 3 bases, with 8 bases left in between. This CDR3 has 11 residues. Germline V gives CDR1 WSHSY, CDR2 SAAADI. The CDR3 bases are TGCGCCAGCGGCCGGGACTACGAGCAGTACGTC. This gives the protein CASGRDYEQYV.

The gene calls are TRBV2 and TRBJ2-1; 12 nucleotides align to TRBD2. CDR1 and CDR2 (germline): SNHLY, FYNNEI. There are 14 residues in the CDR3. Trimming removed 7 bases from V and 10 bases from J; junction bases left unmatched: 8. The CDR3 spells CASNGLAGRMEQFF. CDR3 in DNA: TGTGCCAGCAACGGACTAGCGGGGCGGATGGAGCAGTTCTTC.

This clone is a singleton in its sample. This chain links TRBV19 with TRBJ2-7; 10 bases line up with TRBD1. Germline assignment: CDR1 LNHDA and CDR2 SQIVND (reference sequence). V shed 5 bases and J 0 bases; nucleotides not matched to a gene: 4. The CDR3 length is 15 residues. The DNA of the CDR3 is TGTGCCAGTAGTCCGGGACAGGGGTCCTCCTACGAGCAGTACTTC. Its protein is CASSPGQGSSYEQYF.

The gene calls are TRBV4-1 and TRBJ2-2; TRBD1 might be the D (6 bases). The V end lost 4 bases, the J end lost 5 bases, and 14 bases lay between the germline ends. Germline lookup yields CDR1 MGHRA and CDR2 YSYEKL. The CDR3 spans 15 residues. DNA of the CDR3: TGCGCCAGCAGCCGTATACAGGGAGAAACCGGGGAGCTGTTTTTT. Translating it yields CASSRIQGETGELFF.